This entry features one TCR beta chain sequence. Its antigen remains unidentified. The data derive from a study of siplizumab effects on memory and regulatory T cells. Assay used: immunoSEQ multiplex PCR; TCRdb lists only in-frame clones, some missing. The data hold some 64,000 clones, with less than 80% observed a single time. Findings of the study overall: Alloreactive sequences tracing back to unstimulated CD4+ memory cells fell significantly with siplizumab.

Trimming at V came to 5 bases and at J to 1 base, leaving 7 bases not matched to a gene. Germline assignment: CDR1 SGHAT and CDR2 FQNNGV. The CDR3 sequence is 16 residues long. J is TRBJ2-5 and V is TRBV11-2; 10 nucleotides agree with TRBD2. This receptor was identified in a human donor in good health. Sequenced input: memory CD4+ T cells sorted from blood. The CDR3, as DNA: TGTGCCAGCAGCCGAGGACTAGCGGACTCCCAAGAGACCCAGTACTTC. Translating it yields CASSRGLADSQETQYF.